The 29 T cell receptor beta chains below all came from one sample that was sequenced in a study of Graves' ophthalmopathy and Graves' hyperthyroidism. For repertoire sequencing, the TCR beta CDR3 regions were amplified from RNA transcripts. HTBI primers were employed in first-round RT-PCR, then a second-round multiplex PCR followed. MiXCR, applied by TCRdb to the multiplex PCR reads, yields one record per CDR3 protein. This sample has hundreds of thousands of distinct CDR3 sequences, with over 20% found just once. The specimen was peripheral blood. All receptors derive from a woman between 18 and 30 years old with stable Graves' hyperthyroidism. Some clones in this sample may be carry-over from other donors' samples.

The V call is TRBV6-5, the J call TRBJ1-2; D not resolved. Germline loops: CDR1 MNHEY, CDR2 SVGAGI. Trimming pared 2 bases from V and 8 bases from J, leaving 12 bases between. There are 13 residues in the CDR3. This chain's CDR3 is CASSYGTRVGYTF. As DNA, the CDR3 is TGTGCCAGCAGTTACGGAACAAGGGTCGGCTACACCTTC.

This chain joins TRBV20-1 and TRBJ1-1; TRBD1 is a possible D gene (5 bases). The CDR3 has 15 amino acids. V lost 6 bases and J 0 bases, leaving 17 bases between the germline ends. Looked up from germline, CDR1 is DFQATT and CDR2 is SNEGSKA (reference sequence). This chain's CDR3 is CSASQGGGLNTEAFF. DNA for the CDR3: TGCAGTGCCTCACAAGGTGGGGGTTTGAACACTGAAGCTTTCTTT.

With regard to this clonotype: A much larger clone differs by one base, so this may be a read error. J is TRBJ2-7 and V is TRBV3-1; D gene unclear. Germline CDR1 reads LGHDT; CDR2 reads YNNKEL (reference sequence). There are 14 residues in the CDR3. Here the CDR3 reads CSSSQVRARVEQYF. The CDR3 nucleotides read TGTTCCAGCAGCCAAGTCAGAGCGCGAGTCGAGCAGTACTTC.

Ten or more counts support this clonotype. V and J are TRBV7-9 and TRBJ1-5; no firm D call. CDR1 SEHNR and CDR2 FQNEAQ come from the germline V gene (reference sequence). The CDR3 extends over 12 amino acids. Trimming took 3 bases from V and 6 from J, leaving 6 bases between them. The CDR3 nucleotides are TGTGCCAGCAGCTTCAATGCTCAGCCCCAGCATTTT. Translated: CASSFNAQPQHF.

The chain recombines TRBV12-3 or TRBV12-4 with TRBJ1-2; D is unclear. The CDR3 totals 14 residues. Deletions cut 5 bases from V and 2 bases from J, with 12 bases between. The CDR3 is CASSVLIRNYGYTF. CDR3 DNA sequence: TGTGCCAGCAGTGTCCTGATCCGAAACTATGGCTACACCTTC.

This clonotype was found many times. The chain links TRBV6-5 to TRBJ1-2, with 10 bases matching TRBD1. The CDR3 contains 16 residues. Per the germline V gene, CDR1 is MNHEY and CDR2 is SVGAGI. The J segment lost 6 bases and the V segment lost 2 bases, leaving 9 bases of the junction unmatched. CDR3 sequence: CASSYRGQGNRDGYTF. The CDR3 DNA is TGTGCCAGCAGTTACAGGGGACAGGGGAATAGGGATGGCTACACCTTC.

In its sample, this clonotype was seen a few times. One end of the junction fails to match germline, which may point to a read error. The chain couples TRBV6-4 to TRBJ2-4; D uncertain. This CDR3 spans 13 amino acids. Germline V gene sequence: CDR1 MRHNA, CDR2 SNTAGT. CDR3: CASSDGRKNIKYF. CDR3 DNA sequence: TGTGCCAGCAGTGACGGCAGAAAAAACATTAAGTACTTC.

In this sample, this clonotype turned up many times. The chain links TRBV19 to TRBJ2-7; 11 bases are a match to TRBD1. The CDR3 contains 18 residues. CDR1 is LNHDA, CDR2 SQIVND, per germline (reference sequence). The trim removed 3 bases at V and 10 bases at J, leaving 20 bases unmatched. Here the CDR3 reads CASSIAGSRTGGSKIQYF. In DNA form, the CDR3 reads TGTGCCAGTAGTATCGCCGGCTCCCGGACAGGGGGCTCGAAGATCCAGTACTTC. The whole variable domain, filled in from reference TRBV19 and TRBJ2-7, reads DGGITQSPKYLFRKEGQNVTLSCEQNLNHDAMYWYRQDPGQGLRLIYYSQIVNDFQKGDIAEGYSVSREKKESFPLTVTSAQKNPTAFYLCASSIAGSRTGGSKIQYFGPGTRLTVT.

Many counts were recorded for this clonotype. This chain links TRBV6-5 with TRBJ2-5; 9 positions agree with TRBD1. V shed 0 bases, J shed 5 bases, and the junction held 10 bases outside the gene matches. Per germline, CDR1 MNHEY and CDR2 SVGAGI. The CDR3 is 17 amino acids. CDR3 bases: TGTGCCAGCAGTTACTCGGGGTTGGGACAGGGTGTCGAGACCCAGTACTTC. Protein product: CASSYSGLGQGVETQYF.

This clonotype was seen a handful of times. This sequence joins TRBV20-1 and TRBJ1-5, with no clear D. V was clipped by 6 bases and J by 0 bases, with 18 bases between them. CDR3 size: 16 residues. Germline-derived CDR1 and CDR2 are DFQATT and SNEGSKA (reference sequence). CDR3 DNA: TGCAGTGCCTCCGTAGGTACGTGGTATAGCAATCAGCCCCAGCATTTT. Amino acids: CSASVGTWYSNQPQHF.

This clonotype was found many times. V gene TRBV24-1 combines with J gene TRBJ2-7; 10 bases line up with TRBD1. The germline gives CDR1 KGHDR, CDR2 SFDVKD. V lost 0 bases, J lost 6 bases, and 7 bases stayed unmatched. CDR3 length: 16 residues. This chain's CDR3 is CATSDLSGTGAGEQYF. In nucleotides, the CDR3 is TGTGCCACCAGTGATTTGTCCGGGACAGGGGCGGGCGAGCAGTACTTC.

This clonotype occurred many times. The chain couples TRBV30 to TRBJ1-2; D not certain. Trimming left V 2 bases short and J 0 bases short, with 7 bases between. This CDR3 spans 13 amino acids. CDR1 is GTSNPN, CDR2 SVGIG, per germline (reference sequence). CDR3 amino acids: CAWSPITNYGYTF. The CDR3, as DNA: TGTGCCTGGAGTCCCATTACTAACTATGGCTACACCTTC.

The rearrangement joins TRBV28 to TRBJ1-2; D ambiguous. V was cut by 7 bases and J by 6 bases, with 12 bases left in between. Per the germline V gene, CDR1 is MDHEN and CDR2 is SYDVKM. The CDR3 consists of 12 residues. The CDR3 nucleotides read TGTGCCAGCACTTTCGGGCGAGATGGCTACACCTTC. This codes for CASTFGRDGYTF.

Ten or more counts support this clonotype. The chain uses TRBV3-1 and TRBJ2-4; D gene unclear. V lost 0 bases and J 7 bases, leaving 4 bases between the germline ends. Germline V gene lookup returns CDR1 LGHDT and CDR2 YNNKEL (reference sequence). The CDR3 contains 12 residues. CDR3 in amino acids: CASSQEGNIQYF. CDR3 sequence (DNA): TGTGCCAGCAGCCAAGAGGGTAACATTCAGTACTTC.

This chain uses TRBV18 with TRBJ1-1; D is undetermined. The V end lost 6 bases, the J end lost 0 bases, and 8 bases lay between the germline ends. In germline, CDR1 is KGHSH, CDR2 LQKENI. This CDR3 has 13 residues. CDR3 nucleotides: TGTGCCAGCTCCGCCACCATGAACACTGAAGCTTTCTTT. Translated, it gives CASSATMNTEAFF.

This clonotype was detected a few times. The rearrangement uses TRBV11-1 and TRBJ2-7, with 8 bases matching TRBD2. V trimming: 4 bases; J trimming: 3 bases; junction bases outside the gene matches: 11. This CDR3 has 16 residues. Germline CDR1 and CDR2: SGHAT and FQDESV (reference sequence). CDR3 region: CASSSTSGTSDYEQYF. The CDR3 region has the DNA TGTGCCAGCAGCTCGACTTCCGGGACTAGTGACTACGAGCAGTACTTC.

The chain has TRBV6-5 and TRBJ1-3; D remains unclear. Germline-derived CDR1 and CDR2 are MNHEY and SVGAGI. CDR3 length: 17 amino acids. V lost 4 bases to trimming and J lost 0 bases, with 16 bases between them. Written as DNA, the CDR3 is TGTGCCAGCAGTTCCATTCGGACGGCGAGCTCTGGAAACACCATATATTTT. The encoded protein is CASSSIRTASSGNTIYF.

Worth noting for this clonotype: A much larger clone is a single base away; this may be a read error. The chain combines TRBV7-2 with TRBJ1-6, with TRBD1 identical over 7 bases. Germline V CDR1 and CDR2: SGHTA, FQGNSA. Losses at the gene ends were 3 bases for V and 15 bases for J; bases not matched to a gene: 8. The CDR3 extends over 13 amino acids. CDR3 protein: CASSLTGQPHLHF. CDR3 bases: TGTGCCAGCAGCTTGACAGGGCAGCCACACCTCCACTTT.

This clonotype was recorded at least ten times. This rearrangement joins TRBV14 to TRBJ1-1; no firm D call. This CDR3 has 16 residues. V was pared by 4 bases and J by 5 bases, with 20 bases between. The V gene's germline CDR1 is SGHDN and CDR2 FVKESK. Here the CDR3 DNA reads TGTGCCAGCAGCCCCTTGGTTGGCAGTTTGGGGACTGAAGCTTTCTTT. Its protein is CASSPLVGSLGTEAFF.

The chain joins TRBV4-1 to TRBJ2-2, with 10 nucleotides matching TRBD2. The CDR3 consists of 17 residues. J was trimmed by 3 bases and V by 0 bases; bases with no gene match: 4. The germline V gene has CDR1 MGHRA and CDR2 YSYEKL. The CDR3 protein is CASSQEDLAGDTGELFF. CDR3 sequence (DNA): TGCGCCAGCAGCCAAGAGGACCTAGCGGGGGACACCGGGGAGCTGTTTTTT.

A remark on this clonotype: A read error may account for a junction end that differs from germline. This rearrangement joins TRBV6-1 to TRBJ1-2, with D unresolved. The germline V gene has CDR1 MNHNS and CDR2 SASEGT. The CDR3 contains 13 residues. CDR3 residues: CASGVNPAYGHTF. The CDR3 DNA reads as TGTGCCAGCGGGGTCAACCCAGCCTATGGCCACACCTTC.

Many counts were recorded for this clonotype. The chain couples TRBV6-5 to TRBJ1-2; tentative D call: TRBD1 (6 bases). Trimming stripped 10 bases from V and 2 bases from J, with 14 bases between. Germline V gene lookup returns CDR1 MNHEY and CDR2 SVGAGI. The CDR3 loop spans 13 amino acids. The chain's CDR3 is CAIADRLNYGYTF. For the CDR3, the DNA is TGTGCCATCGCGGACAGATTAAACTATGGCTACACCTTC.

This chain connects TRBV10-3 to TRBJ2-2; D gene unclear. CDR1 is ENHRY and CDR2 is SYGVKD in the germline V gene. The CDR3 loop spans 13 amino acids. V dropped 3 bases and J dropped 5 bases, with 7 bases sitting between them. CDR3 coding DNA: TGTGCCATCAGTGACTTCTCAACCGGGGAGCTGTTTTTT. It yields the protein CAISDFSTGELFF.

This clonotype was seen many times. The chain joins TRBV28 to TRBJ1-2; 9 nucleotides agree with TRBD1. With V trimmed by 4 bases and J by 0 bases, 9 bases remained unmatched. The CDR3 has 17 residues. Germline V gene sequence: CDR1 MDHEN, CDR2 SYDVKM. CDR3 sequence (DNA): TGTGCCAGCAGTTACTTCCCGGGACAGGGCCCTAACTATGGCTACACCTTC. This sequence encodes CASSYFPGQGPNYGYTF.

This clonotype showed up many times. The V gene is TRBV12-3 or TRBV12-4, the J gene TRBJ1-5; 9 positions match TRBD1. The CDR3 consists of 15 residues. Trimming removed 1 base from V and 4 bases from J; junction bases left unmatched: 2. CDR3 region: CASSLVGTGNQPQHF. For the CDR3, the DNA is TGTGCCAGCAGTTTAGTGGGGACAGGGAATCAGCCCCAGCATTTT.

This clonotype appeared many times. This chain joins TRBV19 and TRBJ2-7; D is possibly TRBD1 or TRBD2 (5 bases each). V was pared by 5 bases and J by 7 bases, with 12 bases between. CDR1 LNHDA and CDR2 SQIVND come from the germline V gene (reference sequence). This CDR3 has 12 amino acids. In DNA form, the CDR3 reads TGTGCCAGTAGTTCGACAGAGGGGGAGCAGTACTTC. Protein product: CASSSTEGEQYF.

At least ten counts were recorded for this clonotype. The V gene is TRBV20-1, the J gene TRBJ2-7; tentatively, D is TRBD2 (5 bases). This CDR3 is built from 12 residues. Germline CDR1 DFQATT, CDR2 SNEGSKA (reference sequence). The V end lost 0 bases, the J end lost 12 bases, and 15 bases lay between the germline ends. The CDR3 loop is CSARESGLEAYF. In DNA form, the CDR3 reads TGCAGTGCTAGAGAATCGGGGTTGGAAGCGTACTTC.

This clonotype showed up many times. The rearrangement uses TRBV7-2 and TRBJ2-7; D is unresolved. V was cut by 4 bases and J by 6 bases, with 16 bases left in between. Germline CDR1 is SGHTA and CDR2 is FQGNSA. The CDR3 is made up of 14 amino acids. The CDR3, as DNA: TGTGCCAGCAGCTCTACAACTGACCCCCGCGAGCAGTACTTC. Translating it yields CASSSTTDPREQYF. The full variable domain, rest sourced from reference TRBV7-2 and TRBJ2-7, is GAGVSQSPSNKVTEKGKDVELRCDPISGHTALYWYRQSLGQGLEFLIYFQGNSAPDKSGLPSDRFSAERTGGSVSTLTIQRTQQEDSAVYLCASSSTTDPREQYFGPGTRLTVT.

The rearrangement joins TRBV19 to TRBJ1-5, with D possibly TRBD1 on 6 matching bases. The germline CDR1 and CDR2 sequences are LNHDA and SQIVND (reference sequence). The CDR3 has 16 residues. The V end lost 3 bases, the J end lost 0 bases, and 12 bases lay between the germline ends. In DNA, the CDR3 is TGTGCCAGTAGTATCCCCAGGGACATTAGCAATCAGCCCCAGCATTTT. Translated: CASSIPRDISNQPQHF.